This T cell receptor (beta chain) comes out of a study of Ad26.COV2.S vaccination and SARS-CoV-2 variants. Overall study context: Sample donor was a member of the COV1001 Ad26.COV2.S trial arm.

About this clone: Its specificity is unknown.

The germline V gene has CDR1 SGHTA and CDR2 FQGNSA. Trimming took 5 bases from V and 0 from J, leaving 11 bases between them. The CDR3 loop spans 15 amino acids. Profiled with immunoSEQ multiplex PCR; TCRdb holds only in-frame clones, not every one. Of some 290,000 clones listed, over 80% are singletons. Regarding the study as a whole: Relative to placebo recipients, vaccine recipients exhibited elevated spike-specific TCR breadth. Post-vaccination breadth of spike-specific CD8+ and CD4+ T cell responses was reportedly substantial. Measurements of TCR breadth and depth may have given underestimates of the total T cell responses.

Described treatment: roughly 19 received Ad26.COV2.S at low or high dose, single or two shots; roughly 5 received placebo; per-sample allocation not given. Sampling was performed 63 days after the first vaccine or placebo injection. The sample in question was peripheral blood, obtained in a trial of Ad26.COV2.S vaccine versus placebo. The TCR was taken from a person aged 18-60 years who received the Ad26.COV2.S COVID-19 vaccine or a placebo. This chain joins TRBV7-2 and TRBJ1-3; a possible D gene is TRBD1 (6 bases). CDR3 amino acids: CASSRGRISGNTIYF. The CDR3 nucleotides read TGTGCCAGCAGCCGGGGGCGGATCTCTGGAAACACCATATATTTT.